This is a list of T cell receptor beta chains from one sample in a study of Ad26.COV2.S vaccination and SARS-CoV-2 variants. The data were produced by immunoSEQ multiplex PCR, yet TCRdb's version contains in-frame clones alone and is incomplete. The data contain hundreds of thousands of clones, 92% of them seen just once; the ten biggest clones take up approximately 1.6%. Source: peripheral blood, taken in a trial of Ad26.COV2.S vaccine versus placebo. These TCRs come from a person aged 18-65 years who received the Ad26.COV2.S COVID-19 vaccine or a placebo. Each CDR3 is given with its conserved first and last residue. Fields, in order: CDR3 length, V gene, CDR3 protein.

>15|TRBV6-1
CASSEAGRSLDTQYF
>14|TRBV10-1
CASSEAGVNYGYTF
>17|TRBV6-6
CASSPENLGTGGKEQYF
>13|TRBV10-1
CASSRDRQETQYF
>15|TRBV12-5
CASGSGSTSTDTQYF
>20|TRBV2
CAAPPTPVHVTSGGTDTQYF
>16|TRBV15
CATSRENRLASYEQYF
>14|TRBV5-6
CASSLSIGYYEQYF
>10|TRBV20-1
CSARVAEAFF
>18|TRBV19
CASSIPPSGGRGTGELFF
>12|TRBV6-6
CASSPTGRLAFF
>14|TRBV18
CASSPPGSEGPLHF
>16|TRBV2
CASREGRGLNTDTQYF
>16|TRBV28
CASSLRGQGFFSPLHF
>17|TRBV15
CATSRDVTGEGGNTIYF
>13|TRBV6-2/TRBV6-3
CASSWTGNYGYTF